These 29 T cell receptor beta chains were sequenced from one sample in a study of cytomegalovirus exposure and HLA in healthy donors. It was with 60 Vbeta and 13 Jbeta primers that the PCR ran. Method: immunoSEQ multiplex PCR; TCRdb's copy keeps in-frame clones and lacks some. This sample yields fewer than 200,000 clones, of which approximately 80% are seen a single time; 0.75% to 0.8% belongs to the top ten. Input material: PBMCs. Receptors were obtained from a female donor in good health and CMV-seronegative.

The J gene is TRBJ2-2, the V gene TRBV19; D remains ambiguous. The CDR3 consists of 13 residues. The V gene's germline CDR1 is LNHDA and CDR2 SQIVND (reference sequence). Trimming left V 8 bases short and J 0 bases short, with 7 bases between. CDR3: CASPTPNTGELFF. DNA of the CDR3: TGTGCCAGTCCCACTCCGAACACCGGGGAGCTGTTTTTT.

The chain couples TRBV4-3 to TRBJ2-2; 7 bases are a match to TRBD1. CDR1 LGHNA and CDR2 YSLEER come from the germline V gene. Trimming cost V 4 bases and J 6 bases; bases outside gene matches: 11. CDR3 size: 16 residues. The CDR3 protein is CASSLETGLRPGELFF. As DNA, the CDR3 is TGCGCCAGCAGCCTAGAGACAGGGCTCCGACCCGGGGAGCTGTTTTTT.

This clone rates as medium-sized. This chain links TRBV6-4 with TRBJ1-2; a possible D gene is TRBD1 (5 bases). The V end lost 0 bases, the J end lost 6 bases, and 11 bases lay between the germline ends. CDR1 and CDR2 (germline): MRHNA, SNTAGT. The CDR3 is made up of 14 amino acids. The CDR3 loop is CASSDSAGVNGYTF. CDR3 nucleotide sequence: TGTGCCAGCAGTGACTCAGCGGGGGTAAATGGCTACACCTTC.

This clone was recorded a few times. Other DNA variants within this sample encode the same CDR3. CDR3 bases: TGTGCCAGCACCCGGACAGGGAGGAACACTGAAGCTTTCTTT. This translates into CASTRTGRNTEAFF. The genes are TRBV2 and TRBJ1-1, with 8 bases matching TRBD1. Germline trimming cut 7 bases from V and 1 base from J; bases unmatched to any gene: 5. Germline loops: CDR1 SNHLY, CDR2 FYNNEI. This CDR3 comprises 14 residues. Full variable domain (missing parts from reference TRBV2 and TRBJ1-1): EPEVTQTPSHQVTQMGQEVILRCVPISNHLYFYWYRQILGQKVEFLVSFYNNEISEKSEIFDDQFSVERPDGSNFTLKIRSTKLEDSAMYFCASTRTGRNTEAFFGQGTRLTVV.

The rearrangement joins TRBV6-5 to TRBJ1-3; a possible D gene is TRBD1 (6 bases). V was shortened by 0 bases and J by 7 bases, with 16 bases between the two germline ends. The CDR3 has 16 amino acids. Per the germline V gene, CDR1 is MNHEY and CDR2 is SVGAGI. CDR3 sequence (DNA): TGTGCCAGCAGTTACTCCTTCGGGACAATCACGAACACCATATATTTT. Translated: CASSYSFGTITNTIYF.

V usage is TRBV11-2 and J usage is TRBJ2-1; TRBD1 aligns across 7 bases. CDR1 SGHAT and CDR2 FQNNGV come from the germline V gene. V gave up 2 bases and J gave up 10 bases; unmatched junction bases: 11. The CDR3 runs to 15 residues. The CDR3 here is CASSLINRGSWEQFF. In DNA form, the CDR3 reads TGTGCCAGCAGCTTAATAAACAGGGGTTCATGGGAGCAGTTCTTC.

The chain is built from TRBV7-9 and TRBJ2-5; the match to TRBD2 covers 7 bases. The CDR3 consists of 15 residues. V lost 4 bases and J lost 11; bases outside the gene matches: 16. The germline V gene encodes CDR1 SEHNR and CDR2 FQNEAQ (reference sequence). CDR3 nucleotides: TGTGCCAGCAGCTCCCCTAGCGGCCCCCCTGGGGAGCAGTACTTC. Its protein is CASSSPSGPPGEQYF.

The V gene is TRBV5-1, the J gene TRBJ2-7; the match to TRBD1 covers 8 bases. Germline V CDR1 and CDR2: SGHRS, YFSETQ. V trimming: 3 bases; J trimming: 0 bases; junction bases outside the gene matches: 2. The CDR3 spans 14 residues. The CDR3 DNA reads TGCGCCAGCAGCTGGACAGGGAGCTCCTACGAGCAGTACTTC. It specifies CASSWTGSSYEQYF.

This chain uses TRBV30 with TRBJ2-3; D unclear. The germline gives CDR1 GTSNPN, CDR2 SVGIG (reference sequence). CDR3 length equals 12 residues. Trimming left V 3 bases short and J 5 bases short, with 9 bases between. CDR3 sequence (DNA): TGTGCCTGGAGCCCACGCGGAGATACGCAGTATTTT. Translated: CAWSPRGDTQYF.

As regards this clone: Compared with germline, one end of the junction differs, possibly owing to a read error. This chain connects TRBV7-7 to TRBJ2-3, with TRBD1 matching 9 bases. CDR3 length: 15 amino acids. The germline V gene encodes CDR1 SSHAT and CDR2 FNYEAQ (reference sequence). CDR3 protein: CASSSGQGRADTQYF. CDR3 nucleotide sequence: TGTGCTAGCAGCTCAGGACAGGGGAGAGCAGATACGCAGTATTTT.

This chain joins TRBV6-5 and TRBJ2-7; TRBD2 matches at 13 bases. V shed 6 bases and J 9 bases; nucleotides not matched to a gene: 11. Germline values: CDR1 MNHEY, CDR2 SVGAGI. The CDR3 has 15 amino acids. This CDR3 is CASRPGLAGVLGQYF. The CDR3 DNA follows: TGTGCCAGCAGACCTGGACTAGCGGGGGTCTTAGGGCAGTACTTC.

This clone was found a few times. This chain joins TRBV30 and TRBJ1-1; a possible D gene is TRBD1 (5 bases). Germline loops: CDR1 GTSNPN, CDR2 SVGIG (reference sequence). The V end lost 0 bases, the J end lost 1 base, and 9 bases lay between the germline ends. The CDR3 loop spans 14 amino acids. The CDR3 coding sequence is TGTGCCTGGAGTGTCCAGGGAAAGAACACTGAAGCTTTCTTT. It codes for CAWSVQGKNTEAFF.

The rearrangement joins TRBV7-2 to TRBJ1-1; 10 bases fit TRBD1. The CDR3 is 18 amino acids. Trimming removed 2 bases from V and 4 bases from J; junction bases left unmatched: 13. CDR1 is SGHTA and CDR2 is FQGNSA in the germline V gene. The CDR3 nucleotides are TGTGCCAGCAGCTTAACCGGGACAGGGGCCCGGTTGACCACTGAAGCTTTCTTT. This gives the protein CASSLTGTGARLTTEAFF.

A remark on this clone: Different DNA sequences within this sample yield the same CDR3. The chain uses TRBV10-3 and TRBJ1-1; D is uncertain. Germline loops: CDR1 ENHRY, CDR2 SYGVKD. V lost 3 bases, J lost 7 bases, and 12 bases lay in between. The CDR3 has 13 residues. CDR3 in amino acids: CAISDVGSGEAFF. In DNA, the CDR3 is TGTGCCATCAGTGACGTGGGGAGCGGTGAAGCTTTCTTT.

The rearrangement links TRBV20-1 to TRBJ2-5; the D is unclear. The length of the CDR3 is 11 residues. Germline CDR1 DFQATT, CDR2 SNEGSKA (reference sequence). Deletions cut 6 bases from V and 0 bases from J, with 5 bases between. The CDR3 DNA is TGCAGTGCGCGTAACCAAGAGACCCAGTACTTC. Residues: CSARNQETQYF.

V usage is TRBV5-1 and J usage is TRBJ1-6, with 7 bases that match TRBD1. J was trimmed by 7 bases and V by 1 base; bases with no gene match: 5. The germline V gene has CDR1 SGHRS and CDR2 YFSETQ. There are 15 residues in the CDR3. CDR3 in amino acids: CASSLTGDRNSPLHF. CDR3 DNA sequence: TGCGCCAGCAGCTTGACAGGGGACAGAAATTCACCCCTCCACTTT.

V usage is TRBV6-5 and J usage is TRBJ2-7; 10 positions agree with TRBD1. With 5 bases clipped from V and 1 base from J, the junction kept 5 bases outside the gene matches. Germline CDR1 reads MNHEY; CDR2 reads SVGAGI. The CDR3 spans 15 residues. This CDR3 reads CASSVGQGGSYEQYF. The CDR3 DNA sequence: TGTGCCAGCAGTGTTGGACAGGGGGGATCCTACGAGCAGTACTTC.

This clone was found a few times. V usage is TRBV6-1 and J usage is TRBJ2-3; 12 bases are a match to TRBD2. Germline V gene sequence: CDR1 MNHNS, CDR2 SASEGT. V shed 4 bases, J shed 1 base, and the junction held 3 bases outside the gene matches. The CDR3 is 16 amino acids. This CDR3 reads CASSAWTSGGTDTQYF. CDR3 in DNA: TGTGCCAGCAGTGCTTGGACTAGCGGGGGCACAGATACGCAGTATTTT.

This chain links TRBV7-8 with TRBJ1-5; no clear D. Per the germline V gene, CDR1 is SGHVS and CDR2 is FQNEAQ. The V end lost 5 bases, the J end lost 11 bases, and 13 bases lay between the germline ends. The CDR3 runs to 12 residues. The DNA for the CDR3 is TGTGCCAGCAGCCTCATTTCCGGAGCCCAGCATTTT. It translates to CASSLISGAQHF.

The gene calls are TRBV19 and TRBJ1-1; perhaps TRBD1 as D (5 bases). Germline V gene lookup returns CDR1 LNHDA and CDR2 SQIVND (reference sequence). The CDR3 runs 14 residues. With 8 bases removed from V and 9 bases from J, the gap between germline ends came to 22 bases. CDR3 DNA: TGTGCCAGTCGCGCCGTGACTAGGGGCACACAAGCTTTCTTT. Translated: CASRAVTRGTQAFF. Full variable domain (rest looked up from reference TRBV19 and TRBJ1-1): DGGITQSPKYLFRKEGQNVTLSCEQNLNHDAMYWYRQDPGQGLRLIYYSQIVNDFQKGDIAEGYSVSREKKESFPLTVTSAQKNPTAFYLCASRAVTRGTQAFFGQGTRLTVV.

This chain joins TRBV4-3 and TRBJ2-7, with a possible D match to TRBD1 (6 bases). Germline assignment: CDR1 LGHNA and CDR2 YSLEER. V was cut by 4 bases and J by 3 bases, with 13 bases left in between. This CDR3 spans 14 amino acids. The CDR3 is CASSLFRGFYEQYF. CDR3 coding DNA: TGCGCCAGCAGCCTTTTCAGGGGATTCTACGAGCAGTACTTC.

The chain employs TRBV10-3 and TRBJ2-5, with TRBD1 identical over 12 bases. The CDR3 is 14 amino acids. The junction had 4 bases not matched to a gene; V was cut back by 6 bases and J by 5 bases. Germline V gene lookup returns CDR1 ENHRY and CDR2 SYGVKD. The CDR3 DNA is TGTGCCATCAGAGAGGGACAGGGGGCTGAGACCCAGTACTTC. It translates to CAIREGQGAETQYF.

The chain is built from TRBV4-3 and TRBJ2-7; TRBD2 aligns across 12 bases. The CDR3 is 19 amino acids. The germline V gene has CDR1 LGHNA and CDR2 YSLEER. V shed 2 bases, J shed 0 bases, and the junction held 11 bases outside the gene matches. The DNA of the CDR3 is TGCGCCAGCAGCCAAAGGACTAGCGGGAATCTAGGGGTCTCCTACGAGCAGTACTTC. Translating gives CASSQRTSGNLGVSYEQYF.

This clone has only one observation. J is TRBJ2-2 and V is TRBV5-1, with a weak D call TRBD1 (5 bases). Trimming stripped 7 bases from V and 0 bases from J, with 13 bases between. CDR1 SGHRS and CDR2 YFSETQ come from the germline V gene. The CDR3 covers 15 residues. This chain's CDR3 is CASGQQVTNTGELFF. DNA for the CDR3: TGCGCCAGCGGCCAACAGGTCACGAACACCGGGGAGCTGTTTTTT.

The CDR3 reads CASSDPRGRETQYF. The CDR3 DNA reads TGTGCCAGCAGTGACCCCAGGGGGAGGGAGACCCAGTACTTC. The J gene is TRBJ2-5, the V gene TRBV25-1, with D tentatively TRBD1 (7 bases). Germline CDR1 is MGHDK and CDR2 is SYGVNS. This CDR3 has 14 amino acids. Trimming stripped 3 bases from V and 5 bases from J, with 13 bases between.

The rearrangement links TRBV10-3 to TRBJ2-2; D is unresolved. Trimming shortened V by 0 bases and J by 0 bases, and 8 bases separated the two germline ends. Germline-derived CDR1 and CDR2 are ENHRY and SYGVKD. There are 16 residues in the CDR3. CDR3 DNA sequence: TGTGCCATCAGTGAGTCTAGACTCACGAACACCGGGGAGCTGTTTTTT. Amino acid sequence: CAISESRLTNTGELFF.

The chain combines TRBV21-1 with TRBJ2-7; TRBD2 reflects the table's D call only, with no check against the DNA. TRBV21-1 represents a pseudogene. This CDR3 is built from 16 residues. The CDR3 DNA reads as TGTGCCAGCAGCAACTCCGGGACTAGCGGGAGAAACGAGCAGTACTTC. This codes for CASSNSGTSGRNEQYF.

This clone was seen once. The rearrangement joins TRBV4-2 to TRBJ2-7, with D perhaps matching TRBD1 (5 bases). V was clipped by 0 bases and J by 2 bases, with 11 bases between them. Per germline, CDR1 LGHNA and CDR2 YNFKEQ. This CDR3 is built from 15 residues. The CDR3: CASSQDDGATYEQYF. DNA for the CDR3: TGTGCCAGCAGCCAAGATGATGGGGCGACCTACGAGCAGTACTTC.

This clone was found a few times. V is TRBV27 and J is TRBJ2-3, with 7 bases that match TRBD1. CDR3 length equals 14 residues. CDR1 is MNHEY and CDR2 is SMNVEV in the germline V gene (reference sequence). Trimming cost V 7 bases and J 4 bases; bases outside gene matches: 8. This chain's CDR3 is CASKRKGGADTQYF. The CDR3 DNA reads TGTGCCAGCAAGCGCAAAGGGGGCGCAGATACGCAGTATTTT.